The 29 T cell receptor beta chains reported below all come from one sample, sequenced in a study of blood T cell repertoires in COVID-19. The data were produced by immunoSEQ multiplex PCR, yet TCRdb's version contains in-frame clones alone and is incomplete. Among 95,000 to 100,000 clones, roughly 85% were seen once, and the ten largest hold around 2%. The sequencing input was peripheral blood. Receptors originate from a woman between 65 and 79 years old with active or convalescent COVID-19.

This chain joins TRBV7-9 and TRBJ1-1, with D possibly being TRBD1 (5 bases). Germline loops: CDR1 SEHNR, CDR2 FQNEAQ (reference sequence). Trimming took off 1 base at V and 1 base at J, with 7 bases between the two ends. CDR3 length: 14 residues. This CDR3 is CASSLGGGNTEAFF. CDR3 sequence (DNA): TGTGCCAGCAGCTTAGGGGGCGGGAACACTGAAGCTTTCTTT.

The CDR3 DNA reads as TGTGCCACCAGGGCGACAGGGAGCAATCAGCCCCAGCATTTT. It codes for CATRATGSNQPQHF. V is TRBV24-1 and J is TRBJ1-5; 7 positions match TRBD1. Trimming removed 7 bases from V and 1 base from J; junction bases left unmatched: 3. CDR1 and CDR2 from the germline V gene are KGHDR and SFDVKD. The CDR3 is 14 residues long.

Details on this clone: One junction end disagrees with the germline gene, perhaps due to a read error. The chain carries TRBV7-7 and TRBJ1-1; D is undetermined. The CDR3 consists of 13 residues. Germline CDR1 is SSHAT and CDR2 is FNYEAQ (reference sequence). The DNA for the CDR3 is TGTGCTAGCAGCCGTTCGGGTGGCACTGAAGCTTTCTTT. It specifies CASSRSGGTEAFF. Supplemented by reference TRBV7-7 and TRBJ1-1, the full variable domain reads GAGVSQSPRYKVTKRGQDVTLRCDPISSHATLYWYQQALGQGPEFLTYFNYEAQPDKSGLPSDRFSAERPEGSISTLTIQRTEQRDSAMYRCASSRSGGTEAFFGQGTRLTVV.

This chain links TRBV4-1 with TRBJ1-1; unclear D gene. This CDR3 region has 15 residues. The V and J ends lost 0 bases and 5 bases respectively, with 13 bases between them. From germline, CDR1 is MGHRA and CDR2 YSYEKL. The CDR3 is CASSQEGLARTEAFF. The CDR3, as DNA: TGCGCCAGCAGCCAAGAAGGTCTGGCGAGGACTGAAGCTTTCTTT.

This chain connects TRBV11-2 to TRBJ1-6; D may be TRBD1 (5 bases). This CDR3 has 16 residues. Trimming shortened V by 4 bases and J by 7 bases, and 17 bases separated the two germline ends. From germline, CDR1 is SGHAT and CDR2 FQNNGV. The CDR3, as DNA: TGTGCCAGCAGCTCCCCCGGGGGGTCGGGGAATTCACCCCTCCACTTT. Translation: CASSSPGGSGNSPLHF. The full variable domain, its missing parts supplied by reference TRBV11-2 and TRBJ1-6, is EAGVAQSPRYKIIEKRQSVAFWCNPISGHATLYWYQQILGQGPKLLIQFQNNGVVDDSQLPKDRFSAERLKGVDSTLKIQPAKLEDSAVYLCASSSPGGSGNSPLHFGNGTRLTVT.

The chain is built from TRBV5-1 and TRBJ1-2, with 8 bases aligning to TRBD1. With 4 bases clipped from V and 2 bases from J, the junction kept 4 bases outside the gene matches. This CDR3 region has 14 residues. CDR1 and CDR2 from the germline V gene are SGHRS and YFSETQ. The CDR3 reads CASSPDRVNYGYTF. The CDR3 DNA follows: TGCGCCAGCAGCCCGGACAGGGTAAACTATGGCTACACCTTC.

This clone occurred once. The chain uses TRBV7-9 and TRBJ1-5; 8 nucleotides line up with TRBD1. Losses at the gene ends were 4 bases for V and 4 bases for J; bases not matched to a gene: 6. Germline CDR1 reads SEHNR; CDR2 reads FQNEAQ (reference sequence). The CDR3 totals 15 residues. The CDR3, as DNA: TGTGCCAGCAGCTCGGACAGGGTGGCGAATCAGCCCCAGCATTTT. Translated, it gives CASSSDRVANQPQHF.

The rearrangement links TRBV24-1 to TRBJ2-1; D remains unclear. The CDR3 spans 13 residues. Germline V CDR1 and CDR2: KGHDR, SFDVKD. The ends were cut back, 5 bases at V and 6 bases at J, with 10 bases in the middle. CDR3 DNA: TGTGCCACCAGTGGAGGTAGCTTCAATGAGCAGTTCTTC. Translated: CATSGGSFNEQFF.

The chain employs TRBV6-5 and TRBJ2-7, with a possible D match to TRBD2 (6 bases). Germline CDR1 and CDR2: MNHEY and SVGAGI. Trimming shortened V by 9 bases and J by 2 bases, and 14 bases separated the two germline ends. This CDR3 is 13 amino acids long. For the CDR3, the DNA is TGTGCCAGTCGGATGGGGACTCCCTACGAGCAGTACTTC. This translates into CASRMGTPYEQYF.

Turning to this clone: Other DNA sequences within the sample encode an identical CDR3. The chain couples TRBV6-5 to TRBJ2-7; 7 bases align to TRBD2. Germline V gene lookup returns CDR1 MNHEY and CDR2 SVGAGI. Unmatched junction bases numbered 2, after V lost 5 bases and J lost 4 bases. The CDR3 totals 12 residues. CDR3 DNA sequence: TGTGCCAGCAGTCGCGGGAGTTACGAGCAGTACTTC. This translates into CASSRGSYEQYF.

The gene calls are TRBV5-5 and TRBJ1-1; possible D gene TRBD1, 5 bases. The V gene lost 0 bases and the J gene lost 6 bases, with 9 bases spanning the gap. Germline V gene data show CDR1 as SGHKS and CDR2 as YYEKEE (reference sequence). The CDR3 totals 13 residues. The CDR3 reads CASSLVGGSEAFF. Here the CDR3 DNA reads TGTGCCAGCAGCTTGGTGGGGGGGTCTGAAGCTTTCTTT.

In its sample, this clone was seen once. The chain is built from TRBV2 and TRBJ2-7; 7 bases line up with TRBD1. CDR3 length: 15 amino acids. V was clipped by 0 bases and J by 4 bases; unmatched bases: 6. CDR1 and CDR2 (germline): SNHLY, FYNNEI. CDR3 residues: CASSEAPGGTYEQYF. The CDR3 coding sequence is TGTGCCAGCAGTGAAGCTCCAGGGGGAACATACGAGCAGTACTTC.

This chain uses TRBV18 with TRBJ2-5; maybe TRBD1 (6 bases). In germline, CDR1 is KGHSH, CDR2 LQKENI. The V gene lost 2 bases and the J gene lost 4 bases, with 17 bases spanning the gap. The CDR3 length is 16 residues. The CDR3 nucleotides read TGTGCCAGCTCACCAATGGGTCAGGGGTCCGGAGAGACCCAGTACTTC. It is translated as CASSPMGQGSGETQYF. The full variable domain, in which reference TRBV18 and TRBJ2-5 provide the parts outside the CDR3, is NAGVMQNPRHLVRRRGQEARLRCSPMKGHSHVYWYRQLPEEGLKFMVYLQKENIIDESGMPKERFSAEFPKEGPSILRIQQVVRGDSAAYFCASSPMGQGSGETQYFGPGTRLLVL.

The V call is TRBV7-2, the J call TRBJ2-7; TRBD2 matches at 11 bases. This CDR3 has 14 amino acids. CDR1 and CDR2 (germline): SGHTA, FQGNSA. V lost 5 bases and J lost 2; bases outside the gene matches: 2. The CDR3 bases are TGTGCCAGCAGCGTGGGACTAGCGGCCTACGAGCAGTACTTC. Protein product: CASSVGLAAYEQYF.

This chain joins TRBV7-3 and TRBJ2-1; 8 bases line up with TRBD1. Germline trimming cut 1 base from V and 6 bases from J; bases unmatched to any gene: 2. The germline gives CDR1 SGHTA, CDR2 FQGTGA. The CDR3 extends over 14 amino acids. CDR3 in amino acids: CASSLNTGGNEQFF. CDR3 DNA: TGTGCCAGCAGCTTAAATACAGGGGGCAATGAGCAGTTCTTC.

The table lists this clone with a count of one. DNA for the CDR3: TGCAGCGTTGAGGTGCAAAGGGGTGGGGAGACCCAGTACTTC. Translating it yields CSVEVQRGGETQYF. V usage is TRBV29-1 and J usage is TRBJ2-5, with D perhaps matching TRBD1 (5 bases). CDR3 length equals 14 residues. CDR1 is SQVTM, CDR2 ANQGSEA, per germline. V gave up 3 bases and J gave up 5 bases, with 16 bases separating them.

This rearrangement joins TRBV5-1 to TRBJ1-1; D remains unclear. V lost 0 bases and J lost 1, with 10 bases in between. Germline loops: CDR1 SGHRS, CDR2 YFSETQ. The CDR3 spans 15 residues. CDR3 in DNA: TGCGCCAGCAGCTTGGCTTCTTCGGGGAACACTGAAGCTTTCTTT. Translation gives CASSLASSGNTEAFF.

The chain links TRBV27 to TRBJ2-2; D remains ambiguous. The CDR3 runs to 15 residues. Trimming removed 5 bases at V and 4 bases at J, with 14 bases between. CDR1 is MNHEY, CDR2 SMNVEV, per germline (reference sequence). As DNA, the CDR3 is TGTGCCAGCAGTCCCGGTGCACGGGTCACCGGGGAGCTGTTTTTT. The encoded protein is CASSPGARVTGELFF.

This sequence joins TRBV30 and TRBJ2-3; 10 bases fit TRBD2. V dropped 0 bases and J dropped 4; count of bases not matched to a gene: 4. The CDR3 is made up of 15 amino acids. CDR1 and CDR2 (germline): GTSNPN, SVGIG (reference sequence). For the CDR3, the DNA is TGTGCCTGGAGTGTTAGACTAGCGGGTCCAGATACGCAGTATTTT. This translates into CAWSVRLAGPDTQYF.

This clone occurred once. The chain recombines TRBV14 with TRBJ2-1, with 7 bases fitting TRBD1. The junction had 3 bases not matched to a gene; V was cut back by 0 bases and J by 10 bases. From germline, CDR1 is SGHDN and CDR2 FVKESK. The CDR3 runs 13 residues. The CDR3 spells CASSQDLQGEQFF. In nucleotides, the CDR3 is TGTGCCAGCAGCCAAGATCTACAGGGGGAGCAGTTCTTC.

The rearrangement joins TRBV5-1 to TRBJ1-4, with D tentatively TRBD1 (6 bases). CDR1 and CDR2 (germline): SGHRS, YFSETQ. This CDR3 is built from 14 residues. V was shortened by 5 bases and J by 1 base, with 9 bases between the two germline ends. CDR3 amino acids: CASRETGTNEKLFF. DNA of the CDR3: TGCGCCAGCAGAGAGACAGGAACTAATGAAAAACTGTTTTTT.

There are a few counts of this clone. This chain joins TRBV5-1 and TRBJ1-1; possible D gene TRBD1, 6 bases. Germline CDR1 is SGHRS and CDR2 is YFSETQ. There are 15 residues in the CDR3. Trimming removed 4 bases from V and 3 bases from J, with 16 bases in between. In DNA, the CDR3 is TGCGCCAGCAGCGAACAGGGTGCCGGGGACACTGAAGCTTTCTTT. As protein: CASSEQGAGDTEAFF.

The chain is built from TRBV6-6 and TRBJ1-5; TRBD1 matches at 9 bases. Germline CDR1 MNHNY, CDR2 SVGAGI (reference sequence). The length of the CDR3 is 16 residues. Trimming at V came to 2 bases and at J to 1 base, leaving 3 bases not matched to a gene. As DNA, the CDR3 is TGTGCCAGCAGTTACCCGGGACAGGGAAGCAATCAGCCCCAGCATTTT. It encodes CASSYPGQGSNQPQHF.

The J gene is TRBJ2-7, the V gene TRBV4-3; 7 positions agree with TRBD1. This CDR3 spans 14 amino acids. CDR1 is LGHNA and CDR2 is YSLEER in the germline V gene. The V gene end was trimmed by 3 bases and the J gene end by 4 bases; junction bases not matched to a gene: 6. CDR3 sequence: CASSQGDRDYEQYF. In nucleotides, the CDR3 is TGCGCCAGCAGCCAGGGGGACAGAGATTACGAGCAGTACTTC.

The gene calls are TRBV4-2 and TRBJ2-3, with TRBD2 matching 10 bases. Germline values: CDR1 LGHNA, CDR2 YNFKEQ. The junction had 7 bases not matched to a gene; V was cut back by 0 bases and J by 4 bases. The length of the CDR3 is 17 residues. The CDR3 DNA sequence: TGTGCCAGCAGCCAAGAGGGTAGCGGGGGGATCGCAGATACGCAGTATTTT. Translated: CASSQEGSGGIADTQYF.

The genes are TRBV2 and TRBJ1-5, with D unresolved. Germline V lookup: CDR1 SNHLY, CDR2 FYNNEI. V shed 4 bases and J shed 9 bases, with 13 bases lying between them. This CDR3 contains 13 residues. The CDR3 nucleotides read TGTGCCAGCAGTGTCACAGAGCTGGGGCCCCAGCATTTT. Protein product: CASSVTELGPQHF.

The chain carries TRBV7-8 and TRBJ2-7, with 8 nucleotides matching TRBD2. CDR1 SGHVS and CDR2 FQNEAQ come from the germline V gene. V dropped 9 bases and J dropped 3; count of bases not matched to a gene: 13. The CDR3 covers 15 residues. CDR3 coding DNA: TGTGCCAGTGAATTGGGGGTAGCGGGGAACTACGAGCAGTACTTC. Translating it yields CASELGVAGNYEQYF.

This chain joins TRBV4-3 and TRBJ2-1, with D possibly being TRBD1 (5 bases). The CDR3 covers 14 residues. The V end lost 1 base, the J end lost 3 bases, and 7 bases lay between the germline ends. CDR1 and CDR2 (germline): LGHNA, YSLEER. CDR3 in amino acids: CASSQVGDYNEQFF. The CDR3 DNA is TGCGCCAGCAGCCAAGTAGGGGACTACAATGAGCAGTTCTTC.

This rearrangement joins TRBV27 to TRBJ2-5, with 11 bases lining up with TRBD2. Germline CDR1 reads MNHEY; CDR2 reads SMNVEV (reference sequence). The V gene end was trimmed by 7 bases and the J gene end by 5 bases; junction bases not matched to a gene: 3. This CDR3 contains 13 residues. The CDR3 bases are TGTGCCAGCACGACTAGCGGGGTGGAGACCCAGTACTTC. It yields the protein CASTTSGVETQYF.